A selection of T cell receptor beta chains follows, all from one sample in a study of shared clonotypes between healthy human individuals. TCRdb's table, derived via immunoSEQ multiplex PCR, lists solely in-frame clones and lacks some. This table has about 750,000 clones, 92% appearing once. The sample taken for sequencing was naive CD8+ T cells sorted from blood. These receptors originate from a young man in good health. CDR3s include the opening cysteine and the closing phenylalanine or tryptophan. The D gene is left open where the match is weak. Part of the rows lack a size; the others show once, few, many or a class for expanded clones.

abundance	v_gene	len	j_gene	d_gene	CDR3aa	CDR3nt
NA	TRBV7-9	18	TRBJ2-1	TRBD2	CASSDPGLAGPGGNEQFF	TGTGCCAGCAGTGACCCGGGACTAGCGGGACCGGGGGGCAATGAGCAGTTCTTC
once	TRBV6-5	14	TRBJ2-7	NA	CASSPGVGGYEQYF	TGTGCCAGCAGCCCAGGAGTAGGGGGGTACGAGCAGTACTTC
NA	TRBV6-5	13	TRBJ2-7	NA	CASTHRESYEQYF	TGTGCCAGCACCCACCGGGAATCCTACGAGCAGTACTTC
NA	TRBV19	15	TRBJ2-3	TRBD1	CASSLDRGETDTQYF	TGTGCCAGTAGTCTGGACAGGGGTGAAACAGATACGCAGTATTTT
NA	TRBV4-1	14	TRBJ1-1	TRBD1	CASSHRGGNTEAFF	TGCGCCAGCAGTCACAGGGGAGGGAACACTGAAGCTTTCTTT
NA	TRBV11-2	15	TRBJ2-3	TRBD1	CASTETGGYTDTQYF	TGTGCCAGCACCGAGACAGGGGGCTACACAGATACGCAGTATTTT
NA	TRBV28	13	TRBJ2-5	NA	CASSPGLQETQYF	TGTGCCAGCAGTCCCGGCCTACAAGAGACCCAGTACTTC
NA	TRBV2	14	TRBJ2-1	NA	CASSATETYNEQFF	TGTGCCAGCAGTGCAACAGAGACCTACAATGAGCAGTTCTTC
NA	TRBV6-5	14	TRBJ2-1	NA	CASSYNGLPDEQFF	TGTGCCAGCAGTTACAATGGGTTACCGGATGAGCAGTTCTTC
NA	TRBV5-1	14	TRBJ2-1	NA	CASSFRQGYNEQFF	TGCGCCAGCAGCTTTCGGCAGGGCTACAATGAGCAGTTCTTC
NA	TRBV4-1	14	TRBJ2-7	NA	CASSQGTVAYEQYF	TGCGCCAGCAGCCAAGGGACGGTCGCCTACGAGCAGTACTTC
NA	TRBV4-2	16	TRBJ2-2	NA	CASSLGWGSDTGELFF	TGTGCCAGCAGCCTAGGGTGGGGGAGTGATACCGGGGAGCTGTTTTTT
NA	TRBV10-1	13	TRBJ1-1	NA	CASSEEVYTEAFF	TGCGCCAGCAGTGAAGAGGTATACACTGAAGCTTTCTTT
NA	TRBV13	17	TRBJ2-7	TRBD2	CASSATEGLAGVYEQYF	TGTGCCAGCAGCGCAACCGAGGGGTTAGCGGGAGTTTACGAGCAGTACTTC
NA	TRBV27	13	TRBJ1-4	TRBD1	CASMRTGEEKLFF	TGTGCCAGCATGAGGACAGGGGAGGAAAAACTGTTTTTT
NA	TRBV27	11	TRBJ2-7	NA	CASSLGLEQYF	TGTGCCAGCAGTTTAGGCCTCGAGCAGTACTTC
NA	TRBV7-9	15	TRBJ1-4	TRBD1	CASSSPGQRNEKLFF	TGTGCCAGCAGCTCGCCGGGACAGAGGAATGAAAAACTGTTTTTT
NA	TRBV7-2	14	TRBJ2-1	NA	CASSLDRVLHEQFF	TGTGCCAGCAGCTTAGACAGGGTCTTACATGAGCAGTTCTTC
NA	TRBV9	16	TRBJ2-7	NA	CASSVKRTVSPYEQYF	TGTGCCAGCAGCGTTAAACGGACAGTATCACCTTACGAGCAGTACTTC
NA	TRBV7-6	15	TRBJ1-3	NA	CASSPTGGSGNTIYF	TGTGCCAGCAGCCCAACAGGCGGCTCTGGAAACACCATATATTTT
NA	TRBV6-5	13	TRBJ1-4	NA	CASSLDEGEKLFF	TGTGCCAGCAGTCTCGATGAGGGCGAAAAACTGTTTTTT
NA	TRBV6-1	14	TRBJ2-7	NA	CASSDSLEFGEQYF	TGTGCCAGCAGTGACTCCCTTGAGTTCGGCGAGCAGTACTTC
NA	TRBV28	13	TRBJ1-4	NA	CASLQLGGEKLFF	TGTGCCAGCCTACAACTCGGGGGTGAAAAACTGTTTTTT
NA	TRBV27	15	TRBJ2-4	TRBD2	CASRGTSVAKNIQYF	TGTGCCAGCAGGGGGACTAGTGTAGCCAAAAACATTCAGTACTTC
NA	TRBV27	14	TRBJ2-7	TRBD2	CASSLSSGGYEQYF	TGTGCCAGCAGTTTATCTTCGGGGGGATACGAGCAGTACTTC
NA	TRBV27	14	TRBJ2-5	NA	CASSQGQLRGAQYF	TGTGCCAGCAGCCAGGGACAGCTTCGGGGGGCCCAGTACTTC
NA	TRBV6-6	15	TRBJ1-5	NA	CASSSVGGDEEPQHF	TGTGCCAGCAGTTCCGTAGGGGGTGATGAAGAGCCCCAGCATTTT
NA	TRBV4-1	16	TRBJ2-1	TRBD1	CASSQVSGRGTDEQFF	TGCGCCAGCAGCCAAGTAAGCGGCAGGGGGACGGATGAGCAGTTCTTC
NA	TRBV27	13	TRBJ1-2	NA	CASSFGTNYGYTF	TGTGCCAGCAGTTTTGGTACTAACTATGGCTACACCTTC
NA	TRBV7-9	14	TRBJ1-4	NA	CASSRPDGYEKLFF	TGTGCCAGCAGCCGACCGGACGGTTATGAAAAACTGTTTTTT
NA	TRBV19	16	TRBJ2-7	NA	CASSIQGRGDSYEQYF	TGTGCCAGTAGCATACAGGGGAGGGGCGACAGCTACGAGCAGTACTTC
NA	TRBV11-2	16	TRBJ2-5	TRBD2	CASSHRTSGSQETQYF	TGTGCCAGCAGCCATAGGACTAGCGGGAGCCAAGAGACCCAGTACTTC
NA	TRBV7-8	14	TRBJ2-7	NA	CASSLGSASYEQYF	TGTGCCAGCAGCTTAGGGTCAGCCTCCTACGAGCAGTACTTC
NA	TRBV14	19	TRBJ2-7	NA	CASSQEGGFSARSLYEQYF	TGTGCCAGCAGCCAAGAAGGCGGGTTTTCCGCTCGGTCCCTCTACGAGCAGTACTTC
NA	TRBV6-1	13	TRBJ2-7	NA	CASSTTFSYEQYF	TGTGCCAGCAGTACGACTTTTTCCTACGAGCAGTACTTC
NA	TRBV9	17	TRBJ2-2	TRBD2	CASSRRTSGRVTGELFF	TGTGCCAGCAGCCGACGGACTAGCGGGAGGGTGACCGGGGAGCTGTTTTTT
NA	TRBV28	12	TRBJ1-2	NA	CASSAYSYGYTF	TGTGCCAGCAGTGCCTACAGCTATGGCTACACCTTC
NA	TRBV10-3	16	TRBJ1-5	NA	CAISESGRSRGQPQHF	TGTGCCATCAGTGAGTCTGGCAGGTCTCGAGGTCAGCCCCAGCATTTT
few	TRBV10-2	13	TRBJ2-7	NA	CASSESGSYEQYF	TGCGCCAGCAGTGAGTCAGGGTCCTACGAGCAGTACTTC
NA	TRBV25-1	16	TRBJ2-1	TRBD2	CASSEGGTSGLLGGFF	TGTGCCAGCAGTGAAGGAGGGACTAGCGGGCTACTAGGCGGGTTCTTC
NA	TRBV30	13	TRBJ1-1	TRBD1	CAWSPGQGTEAFF	TGTGCCTGGAGCCCGGGACAGGGAACTGAAGCTTTCTTT
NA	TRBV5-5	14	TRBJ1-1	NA	CASSLVGRHTEAFF	TGTGCCAGCAGCTTGGTGGGTCGGCACACTGAAGCTTTCTTT
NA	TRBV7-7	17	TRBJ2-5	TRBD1	CASSSSLGTGGSETQYF	TGTGCTAGCAGCTCCTCATTGGGGACAGGGGGAAGTGAGACCCAGTACTTC
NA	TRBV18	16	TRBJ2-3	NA	CASSPDSTESTDTQYF	TGTGCCAGCTCACCAGACTCGACCGAGAGCACAGATACGCAGTATTTT
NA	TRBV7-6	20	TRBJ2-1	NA	CASSLERVGPSMSSYNEQFF	TGTGCCAGCAGCTTAGAGAGGGTTGGACCATCCATGAGCTCCTACAATGAGCAGTTCTTC
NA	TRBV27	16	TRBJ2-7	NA	CASSLSIGLADVEQYF	TGTGCCAGCAGTTTATCTATTGGACTGGCCGACGTCGAGCAGTACTTC
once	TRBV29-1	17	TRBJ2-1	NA	CSVEGGLPPRLDNEQFF	TGCAGCGTTGAAGGGGGTCTGCCCCCGCGCCTCGACAATGAGCAGTTCTTC
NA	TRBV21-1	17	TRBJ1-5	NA	CASSKEDDRDQNQPQHF	TGTGCCAGCAGCAAAGAGGACGACAGGGACCAAAATCAGCCCCAGCATTTT
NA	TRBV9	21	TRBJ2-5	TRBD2	CASSGYPETGTSGVVRETQYF	TGTGCCAGCAGCGGATACCCAGAAACCGGGACTAGCGGGGTCGTGAGGGAGACCCAGTACTTC
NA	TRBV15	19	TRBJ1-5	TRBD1	CATSTLSGQVDFLSQPQHF	TGTGCCACCAGCACACTATCAGGACAGGTGGATTTTTTAAGTCAGCCCCAGCATTTT
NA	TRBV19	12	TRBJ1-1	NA	CASSPGTPEAFF	TGTGCCAGTAGCCCGGGGACACCCGAAGCTTTCTTT
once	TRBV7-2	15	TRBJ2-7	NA	CASSLFSQSSYEQYF	TGTGCCAGCAGCTTGTTTTCACAGAGCTCCTACGAGCAGTACTTC
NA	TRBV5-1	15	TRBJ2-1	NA	CASRVEDITYNEQFF	TGCGCCAGCCGCGTTGAGGACATCACCTACAATGAGCAGTTCTTC
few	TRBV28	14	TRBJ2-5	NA	CASSQSGESETQYF	TGTGCCAGCAGCCAGTCAGGGGAATCGGAGACCCAGTACTTC
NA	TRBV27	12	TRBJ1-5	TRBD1	CASTTGGQPQHF	TGTGCCAGCACCACAGGGGGACAGCCCCAGCATTTT
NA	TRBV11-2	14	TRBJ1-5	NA	CASSLDRFGQPQHF	TGTGCCAGCAGCTTAGACCGGTTTGGCCAGCCCCAGCATTTT